This entry is about one TCR beta chain. This entry belongs to a study of human T cells and chemical hapten exposure. TCRdb fed the RACE reads into MiXCR, producing one record per CDR3 protein. The sample has tens of thousands of distinct CDR3 sequences, about 9.4% seen once. Time point: patch test 1, 2 weeks after DPC sensitization. Treatment in this sample: therapeutic diphenylcyclopropenone sensitization with weekly scalp DPC. Per the germline V gene, CDR1 is SGHTA and CDR2 is FQGNSA. This CDR3 contains 16 residues. The junction had 9 bases not matched to a gene; V was cut back by 4 bases and J by 4 bases.

Source: whole blood, taken in connection with sensitization to the hapten diphenylcyclopropenone (DPC). V and J are TRBV7-2 and TRBJ2-3; TRBD2 matches 9 bases. The sequence derives from a woman in her forties with alopecia areata. Some clones in this sample may be carry-over from other donors' samples. Here the CDR3 DNA reads TGTGCCAGCAGCTACCAGACCGGACTAGCGTCAGATACGCAGTATTTT. Translated: CASSYQTGLASDTQYF.